The T cell receptor beta chain described here comes from a study of OX40 agonist ivuxolimab in advanced cancers. Study background: Every 2 weeks, ivuxolimab was infused into the patients intravenously at between 0.01 and 10 mg/kg. Checkpoint inhibitors had been given previously to approximately 41% of patients. Participants averaged approximately 60 years of age (range roughly 23 to 85) and were 82.7% male.

Regarding this clone: The antigen remains unidentified.

Study observations and caveats: Among the lowest peripheral clonal expansion occurred in 0.1-3.0 mg/kg partial responders.

Using immunoSEQ multiplex PCR, the repertoire was profiled, and TCRdb retains in-frame clones only, with some absent. The sample yields around 78,000 clones, about nine tenths seen once. The CDR3 runs to 13 residues. Germline V gene sequence: CDR1 LNHDA, CDR2 SQIVND (reference sequence). V shed 4 bases and J shed 9 bases, with 13 bases lying between them. Here the sequenced sample was CD4+ or CD8+ T cells sorted from blood, taken in a trial of the OX40 agonist ivuxolimab. The V gene is TRBV19, the J gene TRBJ2-1; perhaps TRBD1 as D (5 bases). The clonotype comes from an adult with an advanced solid tumor such as melanoma, head and neck, liver or kidney cancer. The CDR3 nucleotides read TGTGCCAGTAGTACGACAGTCCGGATTGAGCAGTTCTTC. As protein: CASSTTVRIEQFF.